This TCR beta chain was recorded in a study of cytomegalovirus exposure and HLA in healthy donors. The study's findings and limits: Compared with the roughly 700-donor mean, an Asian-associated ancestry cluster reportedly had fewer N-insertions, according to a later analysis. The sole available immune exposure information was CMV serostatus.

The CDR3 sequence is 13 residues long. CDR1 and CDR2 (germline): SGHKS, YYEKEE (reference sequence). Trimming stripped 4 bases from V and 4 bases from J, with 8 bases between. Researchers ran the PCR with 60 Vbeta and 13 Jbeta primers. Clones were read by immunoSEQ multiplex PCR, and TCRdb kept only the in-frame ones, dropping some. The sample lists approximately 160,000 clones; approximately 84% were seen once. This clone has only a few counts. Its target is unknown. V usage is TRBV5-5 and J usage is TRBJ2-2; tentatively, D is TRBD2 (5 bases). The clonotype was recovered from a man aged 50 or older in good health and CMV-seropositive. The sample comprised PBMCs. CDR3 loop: CASSRDFTGELFF. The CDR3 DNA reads TGTGCCAGCAGCCGGGATTTCACCGGGGAGCTGTTTTTT.